This T cell receptor beta chain stems from a study of blood T cell repertoires in COVID-19 (dated by TCRdb to about 2020). In the study overall: Samples covering the acute and convalescent phases of COVID-19 were provided by collaborators in the United States, Italy and Spain. The prospective study material was composed of cDNA or gDNA derived from T cells, B-cell-depleted T cells, or PBMCs. The dataset comprised deeply sampled blood TCRbeta repertoires from subjects exposed to, actively infected with, or recovered from COVID-19. A freely available public database, intended as a resource for researchers studying the immune response to SARS-CoV-2, is where the repertoires were released. Samples were obtained from the ongoing ImmuneRACE study (first 160 participants) and from approximately 1,200 subjects provided by 6 global collaborators. Nearly every sample came with metadata listing a de-identified subject ID, COVID-19 status, age in years and sex. Where available, HLA class I and class II types were taken from metadata supplied by the sample provider and were not determined by assay-based typing.

What the authors observed across the whole study: Clinical and demographic metadata were provided uncurated, with the amount varying by source and participant.

On this clone: Its binding antigen is unknown. The input lacks base qualities; no much larger clone sits a single base away.

Each collaborating institution followed its own protocols to collect whole blood in K2EDTA tubes. Collaborator samples were shipped for TCRbeta analysis as frozen whole blood, isolated PBMCs, or DNA extracted from either sample type. CDR1 and CDR2 are read off the germline V gene (reference sequence) as LNHDA and SQIVND. Trimming takes 7 bases from V and 3 bases from J, and the germline ends sit 13 bases apart. The CDR3 spans 13 residues, from the cysteine through the phenylalanine. The entry retains the CDR3 DNA only, 39 bases that are in frame from base 1. TCRbeta CDR3 regions were amplified from genomic DNA by means of the immunoSEQ Assay, a bias-controlled multiplex PCR. In the paper's pipeline: The number of nucleated cells in each sample was estimated by amplification of reference gene primers within the assay. To quantify the absolute abundance of each unique TCRbeta CDR3 rearrangement, sequence reads were collapsed and filtered. For each sample, productive Simpson clonality was calculated as the square root of Simpson's diversity index across productive rearrangements. TCRdb carries this immuneACCESS record with in-frame sequences only. Its versions omit some clonotypes, under half of them owing to an unresolved V gene in the studies checked, with the rest unexplained. V and J calls and clone size are as listed in that table; D and trimming were resolved from the DNA. This sample has around 220,000 clones in its table, and 82% of those were observed once. More than 4.5% of the sample goes to the ten largest clones.

Sequenced input: peripheral blood. This receptor was identified in a woman of 80 years or more with active or convalescent COVID-19. This chain is built from TRBV19 and TRBJ2-7, with TRBD2 perhaps the D gene, on 5 matching bases. Here the CDR3 is given as CASIGRLGYEQYF. The DNA reads TGTGCCAGTATAGGGAGACTCGGCTACGAGCAGTACTTC.